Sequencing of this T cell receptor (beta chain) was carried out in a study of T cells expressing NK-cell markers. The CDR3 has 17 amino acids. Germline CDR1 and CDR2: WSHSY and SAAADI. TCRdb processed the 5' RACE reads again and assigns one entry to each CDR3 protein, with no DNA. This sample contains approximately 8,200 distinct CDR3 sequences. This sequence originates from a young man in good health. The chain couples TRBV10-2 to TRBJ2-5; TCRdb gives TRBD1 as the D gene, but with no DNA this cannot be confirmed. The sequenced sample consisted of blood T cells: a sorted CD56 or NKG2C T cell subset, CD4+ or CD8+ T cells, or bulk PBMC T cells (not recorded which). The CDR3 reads CASSDLGTRVLKETQYF.